One sample yielded the 26 T cell receptor beta chains listed below, sequenced in a study of OX40 agonist ivuxolimab in advanced cancers. Assay: immunoSEQ multiplex PCR; the TCRdb copy retains only in-frame clones and omits some. Among about 47,000 clones, more than 75% were seen once, and the ten largest hold about a third. The material was CD4+ or CD8+ T cells sorted from blood, obtained in a trial of the OX40 agonist ivuxolimab. The source is an adult with an advanced solid tumor such as melanoma, head and neck, liver or kidney cancer.

This clone has more than one count but fewer than ten. V is TRBV10-1 and J is TRBJ2-7; D remains unclear. The germline gives CDR1 WNHNN, CDR2 SYGVQD (reference sequence). V shed 8 bases and J shed 0 bases, with 11 bases lying between them. The CDR3 covers 13 residues. In nucleotides, the CDR3 is TGCGCCAGCCATCTTGACACCTCCTACGAGCAGTACTTC. As protein: CASHLDTSYEQYF.

This clone has only one observation. CDR3 sequence reads: CASSPGGGTEQETQYF. The CDR3 bases are TGCGCCAGCAGCCCGGGAGGGGGGACAGAGCAAGAGACCCAGTACTTC. This chain joins TRBV5-1 and TRBJ2-5, with D possibly matching TRBD2 (8 bases). V lost 4 bases and J lost 2, with 18 bases in between. The CDR3 totals 16 residues. Germline CDR1 and CDR2: SGHRS and YFSETQ. The variable domain in full, completed from reference TRBV5-1 and TRBJ2-5, reads KAGVTQTPRYLIKTRGQQVTLSCSPISGHRSVSWYQQTPGQGLQFLFEYFSETQRNKGNFPGRFSGRQFSNSRSEMNVSTLELGDSALYLCASSPGGGTEQETQYFGPGTRLLVL.

The rearrangement joins TRBV5-4 to TRBJ1-1; 7 bases fit TRBD1. Germline trimming cut 3 bases from V and 8 bases from J; bases unmatched to any gene: 19. Germline loops: CDR1 SGHNT, CDR2 YYREEE (reference sequence). The CDR3 covers 17 residues. The CDR3 reads CASSWAFPSDRVKEAFF. DNA for the CDR3: TGTGCCAGCAGCTGGGCGTTTCCCTCCGACAGGGTAAAGGAAGCTTTCTTT.

The chain has TRBV5-4 and TRBJ2-5; 16 bases map to TRBD2. The CDR3 is 16 amino acids. Germline V gene lookup returns CDR1 SGHNT and CDR2 YYREEE (reference sequence). The trim removed 4 bases at V and 3 bases at J, leaving 3 bases unmatched. CDR3 nucleotide sequence: TGTGCCAGCAGCGCCGGGACTAGCGGGGGGGAAGAGACCCAGTACTTC. This translates into CASSAGTSGGEETQYF.

V is TRBV28 and J is TRBJ1-6; 10 nucleotides line up with TRBD1. With V trimmed by 6 bases and J by 10 bases, 9 bases remained unmatched. This CDR3 region has 15 residues. The germline gives CDR1 MDHEN, CDR2 SYDVKM. CDR3 nucleotide sequence: TGTGCCAGCAGCCCCTTAGGGACAGGGGTATCACCCCTCCACTTT. It yields the protein CASSPLGTGVSPLHF.

The rearrangement joins TRBV7-9 to TRBJ2-3; 9 bases are shared with TRBD1. The junction had 6 bases not matched to a gene; V was cut back by 5 bases and J by 3 bases. The germline CDR1 and CDR2 sequences are SEHNR and FQNEAQ (reference sequence). The CDR3 runs 15 residues. DNA of the CDR3: TGTGCCAGCAGCATACTAGGACAGGGGACAGATACGCAGTATTTT. Translation: CASSILGQGTDTQYF.

This sequence joins TRBV7-3 and TRBJ2-1; 9 nucleotides match TRBD2. CDR1 SGHTA and CDR2 FQGTGA come from the germline V gene. J was trimmed by 5 bases and V by 4 bases; bases with no gene match: 9. The CDR3 has 16 amino acids. CDR3 sequence reads: CASSSLAGALNNEQFF. CDR3 DNA: TGTGCCAGCAGCTCCTTAGCGGGAGCGTTAAACAATGAGCAGTTCTTC.

The DNA of the CDR3 is TGCGCCAGCAGCCAAACAGGGAACACAGATACGCAGTATTTT. It is translated as CASSQTGNTDTQYF. The chain combines TRBV5-1 with TRBJ2-3; perhaps TRBD1 as D (6 bases). The CDR3 covers 14 residues. The germline CDR1 and CDR2 sequences are SGHRS and YFSETQ. Deletions cut 4 bases from V and 2 bases from J, with 11 bases between.

The V call is TRBV9, the J call TRBJ2-3; TRBD2 aligns across 7 bases. The CDR3 has 13 residues. Germline V gene sequence: CDR1 SGDLS, CDR2 YYNGEE. The J segment lost 6 bases and the V segment lost 2 bases, leaving 3 bases of the junction unmatched. CDR3 DNA: TGTGCCAGCAGCGTGGACGGGAGGGATACGCAGTATTTT. Translating it yields CASSVDGRDTQYF. Full variable domain (missing parts from reference TRBV9 and TRBJ2-3): DSGVTQTPKHLITATGQRVTLRCSPRSGDLSVYWYQQSLDQGLQFLIQYYNGEERAKGNILERFSAQQFPDLHSELNLSSLELGDSALYFCASSVDGRDTQYFGPGTRLTVL.

This rearrangement joins TRBV5-5 to TRBJ2-5; D gene uncertain. Germline assignment: CDR1 SGHKS and CDR2 YYEKEE (reference sequence). This CDR3 has 14 residues. V lost 4 bases to trimming and J lost 4 bases, with 14 bases between them. CDR3 coding DNA: TGTGCCAGCAGCCCCTTACAAGGTTCAGAGACCCAGTACTTC. Protein sequence: CASSPLQGSETQYF.

The rearrangement links TRBV9 to TRBJ2-1, with D unresolved. The CDR3 is 16 residues long. Germline CDR1 SGDLS, CDR2 YYNGEE. The V end lost 0 bases, the J end lost 0 bases, and 10 bases lay between the germline ends. The chain's CDR3 is CASSVAPVFSYNEQFF. The CDR3 DNA reads as TGTGCCAGCAGCGTAGCCCCGGTGTTCTCCTACAATGAGCAGTTCTTC. The full variable domain, with the rest looked up from reference TRBV9 and TRBJ2-1, is DSGVTQTPKHLITATGQRVTLRCSPRSGDLSVYWYQQSLDQGLQFLIQYYNGEERAKGNILERFSAQQFPDLHSELNLSSLELGDSALYFCASSVAPVFSYNEQFFGPGTRLTVL.

Concerning this clone itself: One end of the junction varies from germline; a read error may be responsible. The chain carries TRBV18 and TRBJ1-2; D is perhaps TRBD1 (5 bases). Per germline, CDR1 KGHSH and CDR2 LQKENI. There are 15 residues in the CDR3. In nucleotides, the CDR3 is TGTGCCAGCGCACCGTATGCCGGGGCCGACGGTGGCTACACCTTC. This sequence encodes CASAPYAGADGGYTF. Filled out from reference TRBV18 and TRBJ1-2, the complete variable domain reads NAGVMQNPRHLVRRRGQEARLRCSPMKGHSHVYWYRQLPEEGLKFMVYLQKENIIDESGMPKERFSAEFPKEGPSILRIQQVVRGDSAAYFCASAPYAGADGGYTFGSGTRLTVV.

The chain is built from TRBV28 and TRBJ2-7; TRBD1 agrees at 12 bases. Germline CDR1 MDHEN, CDR2 SYDVKM. This CDR3 has 14 amino acids. V was clipped by 4 bases and J by 4 bases; unmatched bases: 2. DNA of the CDR3: TGTGCCAGCAGTTGGGGACAGGGGGCTTACGAGCAGTACTTC. It is translated as CASSWGQGAYEQYF.

This clone was recorded once. The J gene is TRBJ2-3, the V gene TRBV9; tentatively, D is TRBD2 (6 bases). Germline assignment: CDR1 SGDLS and CDR2 YYNGEE. Trimming shortened V by 1 base and J by 1 base, and 13 bases separated the two germline ends. The CDR3 runs to 16 residues. This CDR3 is CASSVSTSLGTDTQYF. CDR3 nucleotide sequence: TGTGCCAGCAGCGTATCAACTAGCTTAGGCACAGATACGCAGTATTTT. The entire variable domain, with the rest obtained from reference TRBV9 and TRBJ2-3, is as follows: DSGVTQTPKHLITATGQRVTLRCSPRSGDLSVYWYQQSLDQGLQFLIQYYNGEERAKGNILERFSAQQFPDLHSELNLSSLELGDSALYFCASSVSTSLGTDTQYFGPGTRLTVL.

This clone was seen only once. The rearrangement uses TRBV29-1 and TRBJ2-5, with D perhaps assigned TRBD1 or TRBD2 (5 bases each). This CDR3 comprises 12 residues. In germline, CDR1 is SQVTM, CDR2 ANQGSEA. V lost 3 bases, J lost 4 bases, and 9 bases lay in between. CDR3 nucleotide sequence: TGCAGCGTTGAGGGTGGGGGAGAGACCCAGTACTTC. Protein product: CSVEGGGETQYF.

The J gene is TRBJ1-6, the V gene TRBV19; D not certain. Germline V gene sequence: CDR1 LNHDA, CDR2 SQIVND (reference sequence). The length of the CDR3 is 12 residues. V shed 1 base and J shed 7 bases, with 2 bases lying between them. CDR3 nucleotides: TGTGCCAGTAGTATAGGGAATTCACCCCTCCACTTT. Its translation: CASSIGNSPLHF.

The chain has TRBV9 and TRBJ2-5; 8 bases line up with TRBD2. The V segment lost 3 bases and the J segment 5 bases; nucleotides outside the gene matches: 9. Germline values: CDR1 SGDLS, CDR2 YYNGEE. This CDR3 has 15 amino acids. This chain's CDR3 is CASSAAAGERETQYF. CDR3 bases: TGTGCCAGCAGCGCAGCAGCGGGAGAACGGGAGACCCAGTACTTC. Full variable domain (missing parts from reference TRBV9 and TRBJ2-5): DSGVTQTPKHLITATGQRVTLRCSPRSGDLSVYWYQQSLDQGLQFLIQYYNGEERAKGNILERFSAQQFPDLHSELNLSSLELGDSALYFCASSAAAGERETQYFGPGTRLLVL.

This chain links TRBV5-1 with TRBJ1-3, with D unresolved. V was pared by 2 bases and J by 0 bases, with 6 bases between. The germline CDR1 and CDR2 sequences are SGHRS and YFSETQ. The CDR3 spans 14 residues. The DNA of the CDR3 is TGCGCCAGCAGCTTTGGCAGCTCTGGAAACACCATATATTTT. It specifies CASSFGSSGNTIYF. Based on the CDR3 plus reference TRBV5-1 and TRBJ1-3, the full variable domain is KAGVTQTPRYLIKTRGQQVTLSCSPISGHRSVSWYQQTPGQGLQFLFEYFSETQRNKGNFPGRFSGRQFSNSRSEMNVSTLELGDSALYLCASSFGSSGNTIYFGEGSWLTVV.

The chain combines TRBV19 with TRBJ1-2; D uncertain. V lost 0 bases, J lost 8 bases, and 7 bases lay in between. Germline assignment: CDR1 LNHDA and CDR2 SQIVND (reference sequence). The CDR3 runs to 12 residues. CDR3 coding DNA: TGTGCCAGTAGTATAGAGGGGTCCGGCTACACCTTC. Translation gives CASSIEGSGYTF.

V is TRBV19 and J is TRBJ1-2, with TRBD1 as a possible D gene (5 bases). Per germline, CDR1 LNHDA and CDR2 SQIVND (reference sequence). The V end lost 5 bases, the J end lost 8 bases, and 15 bases lay between the germline ends. The CDR3 totals 13 residues. The CDR3 here is CASSVGPGRGYTF. CDR3 nucleotide sequence: TGTGCCAGTAGTGTGGGACCCGGGAGAGGCTACACCTTC.

In this sample, this clone turned up once. The rearrangement links TRBV6-5 to TRBJ1-5, with 8 bases that match TRBD1. This CDR3 contains 13 residues. Trimming at V came to 6 bases and at J to 5 bases, leaving 3 bases not matched to a gene. Germline V gene lookup returns CDR1 MNHEY and CDR2 SVGAGI. CDR3 region: CASRDREYQPQHF. CDR3 sequence (DNA): TGTGCCAGCAGGGACAGGGAGTATCAGCCCCAGCATTTT.

This clone was recorded once. This chain joins TRBV5-4 and TRBJ2-7, with a tentative D call TRBD1 (6 bases). Trimming left V 4 bases short and J 2 bases short, with 10 bases between. In germline, CDR1 is SGHNT, CDR2 YYREEE (reference sequence). The CDR3 consists of 13 residues. In DNA form, the CDR3 reads TGTGCCAGCAGCAGCGGACAGACCTACGAGCAGTACTTC. This encodes CASSSGQTYEQYF.

The chain recombines TRBV2 with TRBJ2-5; TRBD2 agrees at 11 bases. CDR1 is SNHLY and CDR2 is FYNNEI in the germline V gene. CDR3 length equals 14 residues. V was clipped by 10 bases and J by 4 bases; unmatched bases: 8. For the CDR3, the DNA is TGTGCCACTAGCGGGGGGCTTCCCTCAGAGACCCAGTACTTC. Its translation is CATSGGLPSETQYF. Combining the CDR3 with reference TRBV2 and TRBJ2-5 gives the whole variable domain EPEVTQTPSHQVTQMGQEVILRCVPISNHLYFYWYRQILGQKVEFLVSFYNNEISEKSEIFDDQFSVERPDGSNFTLKIRSTKLEDSAMYFCATSGGLPSETQYFGPGTRLLVL.

This sequence joins TRBV11-3 and TRBJ2-1; D may correspond to TRBD1 or TRBD2 (7 bases each). This CDR3 has 15 residues. From germline, CDR1 is SGHNT and CDR2 YENEEA. Deletions cut 3 bases from V and 4 bases from J, with 13 bases between. Here the CDR3 DNA reads TGTGCCAGCAGCTTTGGGGAGGGGGCGTACAATGAGCAGTTCTTC. It translates to CASSFGEGAYNEQFF.

The chain recombines TRBV30 with TRBJ1-2; weak D call: TRBD1 (5 bases). The CDR3 is 12 amino acids. The V end lost 2 bases, the J end lost 4 bases, and 8 bases lay between the germline ends. CDR1 is GTSNPN and CDR2 is SVGIG in the germline V gene (reference sequence). The DNA of the CDR3 is TGTGCCTGGAGTCAGGGAGGCTATGGCTACACCTTC. Amino acid sequence: CAWSQGGYGYTF.

This clone showed up just once. The CDR3 DNA sequence: TGTGCCAGCAGCTTAGCGGTGGGTGGGGCCAACGTCCTGACTTTC. Amino acid sequence: CASSLAVGGANVLTF. The rearrangement links TRBV7-9 to TRBJ2-6; no clear D. The CDR3 extends over 15 amino acids. V gave up 0 bases and J gave up 3 bases, with 6 bases separating them. CDR1 is SEHNR, CDR2 FQNEAQ, per germline (reference sequence).